This record covers a single TCR beta chain. The antigen is unknown. The sample originates from a study of CD8+ T cells in alopecia areata. Study-level results: Tofacitinib significantly lowered scalp clonality and expanded CD8+ clones among the top 100.

After isolation, RNA underwent reverse transcription to generate cDNA as the sequencing template. Measured with immunoSEQ multiplex PCR; TCRdb has only the in-frame clones, and not every one. The sample lists 140,000 to 150,000 clones, nearly 55% occurring once. Treatment indicated: oral pan-JAK inhibitor, 5-10 mg twice daily. Alopecia areata patients gave lesional scalp punch biopsies and peripheral blood samples. A FACSAria was used to sort CD4+ and CD8+ T cells. These cells came from PBMCs. V was clipped by 7 bases and J by 5 bases, with 9 bases between them. The germline CDR1 and CDR2 sequences are SEHNR and FQNEAQ (reference sequence). The CDR3 spans 12 residues.

Material: CD8+ T cells sorted from blood, obtained at week 4, from a patient treated with tofacitinib. The TCR was taken from a human donor with alopecia areata. This sequence joins TRBV7-9 and TRBJ1-5; no clear D. CDR3 nucleotide sequence: TGTGCCAGCACCTACTACGATCAGCCCCAGCATTTT. Protein product: CASTYYDQPQHF.